Presented here are 25 T cell receptor beta chains from one specimen sequenced in a study of cytomegalovirus exposure and HLA in healthy donors. The PCR used 60 Vbeta and 13 Jbeta primers. TCRdb keeps only in-frame clones here, not all; method: immunoSEQ multiplex PCR. The table includes 150,000 to 200,000 clones, approximately 78% detected once. The sequenced material came from PBMCs. The receptor set was obtained from a woman between 18 and 29 years old in good health and CMV-seronegative.

The chain combines TRBV23-1 with TRBJ2-5; D is unresolved. TRBV23-1 is reported as an ORF; its role is uncertain. The CDR3 is 15 residues long. Between the trimmed V and J ends, which lost 1 base and 3 bases, there was a span of 12 bases. CDR3 bases: TGCGCCAGCAGTCAATTCTTCGGTGGTAAAGAGACCCAGTACTTC. Translated: CASSQFFGGKETQYF.

The chain is built from TRBV15 and TRBJ2-1; the match to TRBD2 covers 13 bases. Germline V gene lookup returns CDR1 LNHNV and CDR2 YYDKDF (reference sequence). Trimming at V came to 4 bases and at J to 7 bases, leaving 7 bases not matched to a gene. The CDR3 sequence is 16 residues long. The CDR3 region is CATSIPGTSGENEQFF. The CDR3 region has the DNA TGTGCCACCAGCATCCCCGGGACTAGCGGGGAAAATGAGCAGTTCTTC.

This chain uses TRBV2 with TRBJ2-7, with a possible D match to TRBD2 (5 bases). This CDR3 comprises 14 residues. V was trimmed by 5 bases and J by 5 bases, leaving 16 bases between them. CDR1 and CDR2 (germline): SNHLY, FYNNEI. Written as DNA, the CDR3 is TGTGCCAGCAGTAAGACGGTTGCGGGTGACGAGCAGTACTTC. Translated, it gives CASSKTVAGDEQYF. Drawing the rest from reference TRBV2 and TRBJ2-7, the complete variable domain is EPEVTQTPSHQVTQMGQEVILRCVPISNHLYFYWYRQILGQKVEFLVSFYNNEISEKSEIFDDQFSVERPDGSNFTLKIRSTKLEDSAMYFCASSKTVAGDEQYFGPGTRLTVT.

This chain links TRBV7-9 with TRBJ2-3; no clear D. The V and J ends lost 4 bases and 2 bases respectively, with 7 bases between them. Germline V lookup: CDR1 SEHNR, CDR2 FQNEAQ (reference sequence). This CDR3 spans 13 amino acids. The CDR3 sequence: CASSSYLTDTQYF. CDR3 nucleotide sequence: TGTGCCAGCAGCTCGTATCTCACAGATACGCAGTATTTT.

The genes are TRBV14 and TRBJ1-1; possible D gene TRBD1, 5 bases. This CDR3 spans 16 amino acids. Trimming left V 0 bases short and J 0 bases short, with 11 bases between. Germline loops: CDR1 SGHDN, CDR2 FVKESK. The CDR3 DNA follows: TGTGCCAGCAGCCAAGATCTCGGGACTTTGAACACTGAAGCTTTCTTT. Its protein is CASSQDLGTLNTEAFF.

This clone was observed a handful of times. The rearrangement links TRBV7-3 to TRBJ2-6; 12 bases are shared with TRBD1. The trim removed 4 bases at V and 3 bases at J, leaving 4 bases unmatched. The CDR3 extends over 17 amino acids. The germline V gene encodes CDR1 SGHTA and CDR2 FQGTGA. The CDR3 DNA sequence: TGTGCCAGCAGCTCGGGACAGGGGGCTTATGGGGCCAACGTCCTGACTTTC. It specifies CASSSGQGAYGANVLTF.

The rearrangement links TRBV6-6 to TRBJ2-3, with 7 bases identical to TRBD1. From germline, CDR1 is MNHNY and CDR2 SVGAGI (reference sequence). The CDR3 totals 16 residues. Unmatched junction bases numbered 14, after V lost 5 bases and J lost 6 bases. The CDR3 loop is CASSRRQGSSGDTQYF. In DNA form, the CDR3 reads TGTGCCAGCAGTCGCCGACAGGGCAGTTCTGGGGATACGCAGTATTTT.

The J gene is TRBJ1-6, the V gene TRBV19; D unresolved. CDR1 is LNHDA, CDR2 SQIVND, per germline (reference sequence). The CDR3 sequence is 14 residues long. V was trimmed by 5 bases and J by 14 bases, leaving 19 bases between them. The CDR3 DNA follows: TGTGCCAGTAGTCCCGGAGGGCAGGTTAGGTCCCTCCACTTT. Amino acids: CASSPGGQVRSLHF.

The rearrangement joins TRBV7-8 to TRBJ2-7, with 8 bases that match TRBD1. V was pared by 5 bases and J by 1 base, with 4 bases of the junction left unmatched. CDR1 is SGHVS and CDR2 is FQNEAQ in the germline V gene. The CDR3 runs to 14 residues. The DNA for the CDR3 is TGTGCCAGCAGCGCAGGGGGCAGATCCTACGAGCAGTACTTC. The encoded protein is CASSAGGRSYEQYF.

The V and J genes are TRBV5-1 and TRBJ2-7; TRBD2 agrees at 8 bases. V gave up 1 base and J gave up 0 bases; unmatched junction bases: 6. The germline V gene encodes CDR1 SGHRS and CDR2 YFSETQ. This CDR3 is built from 16 residues. The CDR3 is CASSLMGSGSSYEQYF. The CDR3, as DNA: TGCGCCAGCAGCTTGATGGGAAGCGGGAGCTCCTACGAGCAGTACTTC.

The CDR3 nucleotides read TGTGCCAGCAGTTACCAACCGGGACAGGGTATGGTCACCATATATTTT. Translating gives CASSYQPGQGMVTIYF. The J gene is TRBJ1-3, the V gene TRBV6-5; 9 nucleotides align to TRBD1. CDR3 length equals 16 residues. V trimming: 2 bases; J trimming: 9 bases; junction bases outside the gene matches: 11. The germline V gene encodes CDR1 MNHEY and CDR2 SVGAGI.

The chain combines TRBV19 with TRBJ2-1; 7 nucleotides agree with TRBD2. J was trimmed by 2 bases and V by 2 bases; bases with no gene match: 3. The CDR3 runs 15 residues. Looked up from germline, CDR1 is LNHDA and CDR2 is SQIVND (reference sequence). The CDR3 bases are TGTGCCAGTAGTATATCTAGCGGAACCTACAATGAGCAGTTCTTC. Protein sequence: CASSISSGTYNEQFF.

This CDR3 is CSWDIYNEQFF. CDR3 coding DNA: TGCAGTTGGGACATCTACAATGAGCAGTTCTTC. The J gene is TRBJ2-1, the V gene TRBV20-1; TRBD1 might be the D (6 bases). Germline V gene sequence: CDR1 DFQATT, CDR2 SNEGSKA (reference sequence). V was trimmed by 8 bases and J by 3 bases, leaving 8 bases between them. The CDR3 covers 11 residues.

The V gene is TRBV11-2, the J gene TRBJ1-2; possible D gene TRBD1, 5 bases. The CDR3 totals 13 residues. Germline assignment: CDR1 SGHAT and CDR2 FQNNGV. Trimming cost V 1 base and J 4 bases, with 7 bases left between them. The CDR3 sequence: CASSLGQIYGYTF. CDR3 bases: TGTGCCAGCAGCTTAGGACAGATCTATGGCTACACCTTC.

The gene calls are TRBV5-1 and TRBJ2-6; D might be TRBD2 (5 bases). From germline, CDR1 is SGHRS and CDR2 YFSETQ. V was clipped by 0 bases and J by 2 bases, with 15 bases between them. This CDR3 spans 18 amino acids. The CDR3 region has the DNA TGCGCCAGCAGCTTGGCCTGGCAGGACTTACCTGGGGCCAACGTCCTGACTTTC. Translating gives CASSLAWQDLPGANVLTF.

This chain uses TRBV14 with TRBJ2-7; D unclear. CDR3 length: 16 amino acids. The V gene lost 0 bases and the J gene lost 2 bases, with 14 bases spanning the gap. Germline V lookup: CDR1 SGHDN, CDR2 FVKESK. The CDR3 protein is CASSQDLAGLAYEQYF. CDR3 sequence (DNA): TGTGCCAGCAGCCAAGATCTTGCAGGTTTGGCCTACGAGCAGTACTTC.

The rearrangement links TRBV5-1 to TRBJ2-1; 12 bases agree with TRBD2. The germline CDR1 and CDR2 sequences are SGHRS and YFSETQ. The trim removed 0 bases at V and 8 bases at J, leaving 6 bases unmatched. There are 16 residues in the CDR3. CDR3 nucleotide sequence: TGCGCCAGCAGCTTGGCGCTAGCGGGAGGGAGCGATGAGCAGTTCTTC. Residues: CASSLALAGGSDEQFF. The entire variable domain, with the rest obtained from reference TRBV5-1 and TRBJ2-1, is as follows: KAGVTQTPRYLIKTRGQQVTLSCSPISGHRSVSWYQQTPGQGLQFLFEYFSETQRNKGNFPGRFSGRQFSNSRSEMNVSTLELGDSALYLCASSLALAGGSDEQFFGPGTRLTVL.

The gene calls are TRBV5-1 and TRBJ2-2; TRBD1 aligns across 7 bases. With V trimmed by 4 bases and J by 6 bases, 6 bases remained unmatched. Per the germline V gene, CDR1 is SGHRS and CDR2 is YFSETQ. The CDR3 consists of 14 residues. The DNA of the CDR3 is TGCGCCAGCAGCCCCCAGGGGGAAGCCGGGGAGCTGTTTTTT. This gives the protein CASSPQGEAGELFF.

About this clone itself: An end of the junction does not agree with germline; a read error may underlie this. The chain carries TRBV5-1 and TRBJ2-7; D may be TRBD1 (6 bases). The CDR3 runs 17 residues. Germline lookup yields CDR1 SGHRS and CDR2 YFSETQ. The CDR3 DNA follows: TGCGCCAGCAGCGAAAAAACAGGGACCTCCTTGATCTACAAGCAGTACTTC. This sequence encodes CASSEKTGTSLIYKQYF.

The rearrangement uses TRBV5-6 and TRBJ2-4; 10 positions match TRBD2. The CDR3 covers 18 residues. Trimming cost V 3 bases and J 0 bases; bases outside gene matches: 9. The germline V gene has CDR1 SGHDT and CDR2 YYEEEE. In nucleotides, the CDR3 is TGTGCCAGCAGCTCGAAACTTAGACTAGCGGGAGCCAAAAACATTCAGTACTTC. Translation gives CASSSKLRLAGAKNIQYF.

The rearrangement joins TRBV10-3 to TRBJ2-5; possibly TRBD1 for D (6 bases). Trimming stripped 11 bases from V and 5 bases from J, with 18 bases between. This CDR3 is built from 13 residues. CDR1 and CDR2 from the germline V gene are ENHRY and SYGVKD. The CDR3 nucleotides are TGTGCCGTCCGGGACATCGGGAAGGAGACCCAGTACTTC. Translation gives CAVRDIGKETQYF.

This sequence joins TRBV2 and TRBJ2-7, with 8 nucleotides matching TRBD1. CDR1 and CDR2 (germline): SNHLY, FYNNEI. This CDR3 has 15 residues. J lost 3 bases, V lost 8 bases, and 12 bases had no gene match. The CDR3 DNA follows: TGTGCCAGCCGCCGCCCCGGGACAGGCAACTACGAGCAGTACTTC. Translating it yields CASRRPGTGNYEQYF.

The sample holds a few counts of this clone. The chain carries TRBV6-5 and TRBJ2-7; D unresolved. CDR1 and CDR2 (germline): MNHEY, SVGAGI. The CDR3 is 11 amino acids. The V gene lost 6 bases and the J gene lost 7 bases, with 10 bases spanning the gap. This CDR3 is CASSLLGEQYF. The CDR3 bases are TGTGCCAGCAGCCTCCTCGGTGAGCAGTACTTC.

This clone was seen only a few times. The chain links TRBV15 to TRBJ2-7; D unclear. Germline values: CDR1 LNHNV, CDR2 YYDKDF (reference sequence). The CDR3 extends over 16 amino acids. V was trimmed by 0 bases and J by 0 bases, leaving 12 bases between them. The CDR3 nucleotides read TGTGCCACCAGCAGAGATACGTCGAGCCGCTCCTACGAGCAGTACTTC. Its translation: CATSRDTSSRSYEQYF.

The rearrangement links TRBV27 to TRBJ1-6, with D unclear. Trimming removed 3 bases at V and 7 bases at J, with 4 bases between. Germline V gene data show CDR1 as MNHEY and CDR2 as SMNVEV (reference sequence). The CDR3 contains 12 residues. The CDR3 protein is CASSFINSPLHF. CDR3 DNA: TGTGCCAGCAGTTTTATCAATTCACCCCTCCACTTT.